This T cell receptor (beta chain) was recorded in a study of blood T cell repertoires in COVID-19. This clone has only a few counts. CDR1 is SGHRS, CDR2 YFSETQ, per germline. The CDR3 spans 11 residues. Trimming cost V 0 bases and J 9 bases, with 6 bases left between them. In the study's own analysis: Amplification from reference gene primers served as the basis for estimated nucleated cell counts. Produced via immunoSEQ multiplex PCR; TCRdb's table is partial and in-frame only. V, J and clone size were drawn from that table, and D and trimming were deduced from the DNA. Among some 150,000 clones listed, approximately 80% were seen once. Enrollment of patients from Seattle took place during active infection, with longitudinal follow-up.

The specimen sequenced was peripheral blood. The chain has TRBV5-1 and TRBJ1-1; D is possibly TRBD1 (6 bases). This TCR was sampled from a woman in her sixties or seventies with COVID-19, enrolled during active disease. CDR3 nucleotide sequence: TGCGCCAGCAGCTTGGGGGGGCAAGCTTTCTTT. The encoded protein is CASSLGGQAFF.